Listed below are T cell receptor beta chains from one sample, sequenced in a study of shared clonotypes between healthy human individuals. Sequenced by immunoSEQ multiplex PCR; TCRdb stores in-frame clones only, minus some. The sample has some 1.4 million clones, 96% seen once; the top ten hold approximately 1%. The sequenced sample was naive CD4+ T cells sorted from blood. These receptors were collected from a man aged 25 to 40 in good health. The CDR3 runs from the conserved cysteine through the conserved F or W. Each record gives: clone size, D gene, CDR3 length, J gene, V gene, CDR3 DNA, CDR3 protein. A D gene is named only where the DNA matches it firmly. Clone size is not always given. Where it is, it says once, few, many or a class for expanded clones.

>.|.|13|TRBJ1-2|TRBV11-2
TGTGCCAGCAGCTTTAACGAGGGACCCCGGACCACCTTC
CASSFNEGPRTTF
>.|.|15|TRBJ1-5|TRBV10-2
TGCGCCAGCAGTGAGTCAGGGGGTAGCAATCAGCCCCAGCATTTT
CASSESGGSNQPQHF
>.|TRBD2|17|TRBJ2-2|TRBV5-1
TGCGCCAGCAAGCGACTAGCGGGAGGGTTCGGCACCGGGGAGCTGTTTTTT
CASKRLAGGFGTGELFF
>.|.|15|TRBJ2-7|TRBV7-2
TGTGCCAGCAGCTTGATTGCCTCGAGCTCCTACGAGCAGTACTTC
CASSLIASSSYEQYF
>once|.|13|TRBJ1-1|TRBV7-9
TGTGCCAGCAGCTTGCGTGAGAACACTGAAGCTTTCTTT
CASSLRENTEAFF
>.|.|16|TRBJ2-7|TRBV5-5
TGTGCCAGCGGACCCCGATTAAGTGGGTTTGCCTACGAGCAGTACTTC
CASGPRLSGFAYEQYF
>.|TRBD2|15|TRBJ2-5|TRBV15
TGTGCCACCAGCACCATAGCGGGAGGCCAAGAGACCCAGTACTTC
CATSTIAGGQETQYF
>.|.|14|TRBJ2-1|TRBV7-9
TGTGCCAGCAGCTCCTACACATCCTACAATGAGCAGTTCTTC
CASSSYTSYNEQFF
>.|.|15|TRBJ1-5|TRBV10-2
TGCGCCAGCAGTCATTCCGCGCAGGGAGGTCAGCCCCAGCATTTT
CASSHSAQGGQPQHF
>.|TRBD2|14|TRBJ2-7|TRBV10-3
TGTGCCATCAGTGAGTTTAGCGGGAGCTGGGAGCAGTACTTC
CAISEFSGSWEQYF
>.|.|13|TRBJ1-1|TRBV29-1
TGCAGCGTGGGGGGCCTTTTCGGAACTGAAGCTTTCTTT
CSVGGLFGTEAFF
>.|TRBD1|15|TRBJ2-1|TRBV7-2
TGTGCCAGCAGCGTAACAGGGACAGCCTACAATGAGCAGTTCTTC
CASSVTGTAYNEQFF
>.|.|16|TRBJ2-7|TRBV5-6
TGTGCCAGCAGCTTGGAAGTCCGGGGTTTTTCCTACGAGCAGTACTTC
CASSLEVRGFSYEQYF